The 23 T cell receptor beta chains presented below share a single source sample, sequenced in a study of CD8+ T cells in alopecia areata (dated by TCRdb to 2016 to 2019). The sample's time point, from its label and the paper: roughly 26 weeks on oral tofacitinib. The treatment or condition label here, explained by the study, means: oral pan-JAK inhibitor, 5-10 mg twice daily. The library was prepared using the immunoSEQ multiplex PCR assay. RNA was extracted from all samples and reverse transcribed into cDNA, which served as template for TCR sequencing. TCRdb provides this immuneACCESS table in a form limited to in-frame rearrangements. Some clones are lacking; in checked studies, under half of them reflect an unresolved V gene, and why the rest are absent is not known. This sample holds under 200,000 clones; 50% to 65% were observed only once. The top ten constitute 14% of the sample. The input for sequencing was CD4+ T cells sorted from blood, taken at week 24, from a patient treated with tofacitinib. The receptors come from a human donor with alopecia areata.

This clone was detected a few times. V and J are TRBV4-1 and TRBJ1-2, with D maybe TRBD1 (6 bases). The CDR3 sequence is 16 residues long. Germline values: CDR1 MGHRA, CDR2 YSYEKL. Trimming left V 3 bases short and J 3 bases short, with 17 bases between. The CDR3 reads CASSQDLGGQHYGYTF. The DNA of the CDR3 is TGCGCCAGCAGCCAGGACCTTGGGGGCCAGCACTATGGCTACACCTTC.

The chain has TRBV11-2 and TRBJ2-5; D unclear. Germline lookup yields CDR1 SGHAT and CDR2 FQNNGV. The V end was cut by 0 bases, the J end by 4 bases, with 0 bases between. This CDR3 comprises 11 residues. The CDR3 DNA sequence: TGTGCCAGCAGCTTAGAAGAGACCCAGTACTTC. It is translated as CASSLEETQYF.

The rearrangement links TRBV30 to TRBJ2-3, with a tentative D call TRBD2 (5 bases). The ends were cut back, 3 bases at V and 2 bases at J, with 18 bases in the middle. The CDR3 loop spans 16 amino acids. Looked up from germline, CDR1 is GTSNPN and CDR2 is SVGIG (reference sequence). The CDR3 region is CAWRVAGTAVTDTQYF. Here the CDR3 DNA reads TGTGCCTGGAGGGTCGCGGGCACAGCTGTCACAGATACGCAGTATTTT. Filled out from reference TRBV30 and TRBJ2-3, the complete variable domain reads SQTIHQWPATLVQPVGSPLSLECTVEGTSNPNLYWYRQAAGRGLQLLFYSVGIGQISSEVPQNLSASRPQDRQFILSSKKLLLSDSGFYLCAWRVAGTAVTDTQYFGPGTRLTVL.

The sample holds one count of this clone. This chain joins TRBV6-6 and TRBJ2-3, with 9 bases that match TRBD2. CDR3 length equals 15 residues. Germline V CDR1 and CDR2: MNHNY, SVGAGI (reference sequence). After removal of 6 bases from V and 2 bases from J, the junction contained 6 bases not matched to a gene. The CDR3 DNA sequence: TGTGCCAGCAGCCTGCTAGCGGGGACCACAGATACGCAGTATTTT. It encodes CASSLLAGTTDTQYF.

This clone was seen a few times. This chain joins TRBV7-9 and TRBJ2-2; 7 bases match TRBD1. V gave up 2 bases and J gave up 5 bases; unmatched junction bases: 5. In germline, CDR1 is SEHNR, CDR2 FQNEAQ (reference sequence). The CDR3 sequence is 15 residues long. CDR3 nucleotide sequence: TGTGCCAGCAGCTTAACAGGGGTTGGGACCGGGGAGCTGTTTTTT. Amino acid sequence: CASSLTGVGTGELFF. Full variable domain (outside the CDR3, taken from reference TRBV7-9 and TRBJ2-2): DTGVSQNPRHKITKRGQNVTFRCDPISEHNRLYWYRQTLGQGPEFLTYFQNEAQLEKSRLLSDRFSAERPKGSFSTLEIQRTEQGDSAMYLCASSLTGVGTGELFFGEGSRLTVL.

This clone was picked up a small number of times. The V call is TRBV4-1, the J call TRBJ2-2, with 7 bases identical to TRBD1. Germline V CDR1 and CDR2: MGHRA, YSYEKL. The length of the CDR3 is 16 residues. The V and J ends lost 2 bases and 4 bases, in that order; junction bases with no gene match: 7. In DNA form, the CDR3 reads TGCGCCAGCAGCCAAAGTCGGGACAGCTTCACCGGGGAGCTGTTTTTT. It yields the protein CASSQSRDSFTGELFF.

The genes are TRBV7-8 and TRBJ2-5; 8 bases fit TRBD1. This CDR3 contains 14 residues. Germline loops: CDR1 SGHVS, CDR2 FQNEAQ. The trim removed 4 bases at V and 5 bases at J, leaving 6 bases unmatched. In DNA form, the CDR3 reads TGTGCCAGCAGCTCTCGACAGGGGTTGGAGACCCAGTACTTC. Translating gives CASSSRQGLETQYF.

This clone has more than one count but fewer than ten. The V and J genes are TRBV9 and TRBJ1-3; possible D gene TRBD1, 5 bases. CDR3 length: 16 amino acids. The V and J ends lost 0 bases and 3 bases respectively, with 13 bases between them. Germline V gene data show CDR1 as SGDLS and CDR2 as YYNGEE. DNA for the CDR3: TGTGCCAGCAGCGTAGGAGGGGTAGTAGGTGGAAACACCATATATTTT. Protein: CASSVGGVVGGNTIYF. Full variable domain (rest looked up from reference TRBV9 and TRBJ1-3): DSGVTQTPKHLITATGQRVTLRCSPRSGDLSVYWYQQSLDQGLQFLIQYYNGEERAKGNILERFSAQQFPDLHSELNLSSLELGDSALYFCASSVGGVVGGNTIYFGEGSWLTVV.

The chain joins TRBV30 to TRBJ1-5; 8 bases are a match to TRBD1. There are 13 residues in the CDR3. The V and J ends lost 5 bases and 6 bases, in that order; junction bases with no gene match: 6. Germline CDR1 and CDR2: GTSNPN and SVGIG (reference sequence). The CDR3 loop reads CAWSDRGSQPQHF. The CDR3 DNA follows: TGTGCCTGGTCCGACAGGGGAAGTCAGCCCCAGCATTTT.

This clone was seen more than once but under ten times. The CDR3 sequence is CASKDRTSGANVLTF. CDR3 nucleotide sequence: TGTGCCAGCAAGGACAGGACCTCTGGGGCCAACGTCCTGACTTTC. The chain links TRBV2 to TRBJ2-6; TRBD1 matches at 7 bases. Germline CDR1 is SNHLY and CDR2 is FYNNEI. Losses at the gene ends were 7 bases for V and 0 bases for J; bases not matched to a gene: 3. The CDR3 sequence is 15 residues long.

The chain links TRBV25-1 to TRBJ2-5; D may be TRBD2 (5 bases). There are 13 residues in the CDR3. Germline values: CDR1 MGHDK, CDR2 SYGVNS. The V gene lost 9 bases and the J gene lost 1 base, with 12 bases spanning the gap. Here the CDR3 DNA reads TGTGCCAGAGAGACGAGGGTCCAAGAGACCCAGTACTTC. It specifies CARETRVQETQYF.

The CDR3 DNA is TGTGCCAGCAGCTTAGCGACCGAGCGTCGCACAGATACGCAGTATTTT. Translating it yields CASSLATERRTDTQYF. This rearrangement joins TRBV11-2 to TRBJ2-3; D remains ambiguous. V lost 1 base to trimming and J lost 1 base, with 12 bases between them. Germline V CDR1 and CDR2: SGHAT, FQNNGV. The CDR3 consists of 16 residues.

The V and J genes are TRBV27 and TRBJ1-5; weak D call: TRBD1 (5 bases). The CDR3 has 15 residues. Germline CDR1 is MNHEY and CDR2 is SMNVEV (reference sequence). V gave up 4 bases and J gave up 3 bases, with 13 bases separating them. The chain's CDR3 is CASSSEQAYNQPQHF. CDR3 nucleotides: TGTGCCAGCAGTTCAGAACAGGCGTACAATCAGCCCCAGCATTTT.

In this sample, this clone turned up once. The V gene is TRBV4-1, the J gene TRBJ2-3; 9 bases agree with TRBD1. The V and J ends lost 1 base and 4 bases, in that order; junction bases with no gene match: 9. Germline V lookup: CDR1 MGHRA, CDR2 YSYEKL. The CDR3 is 17 amino acids. CDR3 loop: CASSQVGRDREADTQYF. CDR3 bases: TGCGCCAGCAGCCAAGTGGGGAGGGACAGGGAGGCAGATACGCAGTATTTT.

V gene TRBV6-6 combines with J gene TRBJ2-7, with 8 bases lining up with TRBD1. Germline V gene sequence: CDR1 MNHNY, CDR2 SVGAGI (reference sequence). This CDR3 comprises 13 residues. The trim removed 6 bases at V and 5 bases at J, leaving 6 bases unmatched. CDR3 protein: CASSLDRVNEQYF. CDR3 in DNA: TGTGCCAGCAGCCTGGACAGGGTCAACGAGCAGTACTTC.

The rearrangement joins TRBV5-6 to TRBJ2-5; D might be TRBD2 (7 bases). Germline-derived CDR1 and CDR2 are SGHDT and YYEEEE. The V and J ends lost 5 bases and 1 base respectively, with 12 bases between them. This CDR3 has 14 amino acids. CDR3 protein: CASRPRGAQETQYF. For the CDR3, the DNA is TGTGCCAGCAGACCCCGGGGGGCCCAAGAGACCCAGTACTTC.

The chain recombines TRBV7-9 with TRBJ2-5, with TRBD1 matching 7 bases. Germline CDR1 SEHNR, CDR2 FQNEAQ (reference sequence). The CDR3 covers 16 residues. V was pared by 5 bases and J by 5 bases, with 14 bases of the junction left unmatched. CDR3 DNA sequence: TGTGCCAGCAGCAACTACGAACAGACAGGGTTGGAGACCCAGTACTTC. Translation: CASSNYEQTGLETQYF. Using reference TRBV7-9 and TRBJ2-5 for the parts outside the CDR3, the full variable domain is DTGVSQNPRHKITKRGQNVTFRCDPISEHNRLYWYRQTLGQGPEFLTYFQNEAQLEKSRLLSDRFSAERPKGSFSTLEIQRTEQGDSAMYLCASSNYEQTGLETQYFGPGTRLLVL.

This chain links TRBV25-1 with TRBJ1-4, with a tentative D call TRBD1 (5 bases). Germline V gene data show CDR1 as MGHDK and CDR2 as SYGVNS. V was trimmed by 6 bases and J by 4 bases, leaving 12 bases between them. The CDR3 has 14 residues. CDR3: CASSHDSYNEKLFF. CDR3 coding DNA: TGTGCCAGCAGCCACGACAGTTATAATGAAAAACTGTTTTTT.

A single count supports this clone. The V call is TRBV30, the J call TRBJ2-2; 9 bases fit TRBD2. The V gene's germline CDR1 is GTSNPN and CDR2 SVGIG (reference sequence). The CDR3 runs to 13 residues. V shed 1 base, J shed 6 bases, and the junction held 0 bases outside the gene matches. CDR3 amino acids: CAWSGTSAGELFF. For the CDR3, the DNA is TGTGCCTGGAGTGGGACTAGCGCCGGGGAGCTGTTTTTT. The full variable domain, with the rest looked up from reference TRBV30 and TRBJ2-2, is SQTIHQWPATLVQPVGSPLSLECTVEGTSNPNLYWYRQAAGRGLQLLFYSVGIGQISSEVPQNLSASRPQDRQFILSSKKLLLSDSGFYLCAWSGTSAGELFFGEGSRLTVL.

This clone has more than one count but fewer than ten. This chain uses TRBV10-3 with TRBJ1-5; D gene unclear. This CDR3 has 16 amino acids. Germline CDR1 and CDR2: ENHRY and SYGVKD. V dropped 10 bases and J dropped 1 base, with 20 bases sitting between them. The CDR3, as DNA: TGTGCCAGCAGCAGTATTAACGGGGAGAGCAATCAGCCCCAGCATTTT. Its protein is CASSSINGESNQPQHF.

This clone was recorded only once. CDR3 sequence reads: CASSQVGQGARQYF. The CDR3 DNA sequence: TGCGCCAGCAGCCAAGTGGGACAGGGAGCTAGGCAGTACTTC. The chain has TRBV4-1 and TRBJ2-7, with TRBD1 matching 9 bases. There are 14 residues in the CDR3. The junction had 7 bases not matched to a gene; V was cut back by 1 base and J by 9 bases. Germline CDR1 is MGHRA and CDR2 is YSYEKL.

This clone was counted only a few times. The chain uses TRBV29-1 and TRBJ2-5; D gene ambiguous. The ends were cut back, 4 bases at V and 5 bases at J, with 17 bases in the middle. Germline CDR1 reads SQVTM; CDR2 reads ANQGSEA. The CDR3 is 14 residues long. CDR3 region: CSVGPDTRLETQYF. CDR3 sequence (DNA): TGCAGCGTTGGTCCGGATACGAGGTTGGAGACCCAGTACTTC.

Notes on this clone: This CDR3 is also generated by other DNA sequences in the sample. This sequence joins TRBV9 and TRBJ2-1; D is unresolved. Germline CDR1 SGDLS, CDR2 YYNGEE. This CDR3 region has 12 residues. Trimming shortened V by 0 bases and J by 7 bases, and 5 bases separated the two germline ends. CDR3 region: CASSVAGNEQFF. In nucleotides, the CDR3 is TGTGCCAGCAGCGTAGCTGGGAATGAGCAGTTCTTC.